Listed below are T cell receptor beta chains from one sample, sequenced in a study of blood T cell repertoires in COVID-19. Profiling relied on immunoSEQ multiplex PCR, and the TCRdb table lists in-frame clones only, not all of them. This table holds about 50,000 clones, approximately 82% found once. Specimen: peripheral blood. Receptor source: an elderly woman with acute or convalescent COVID-19. CDR3s include the opening cysteine and the closing phenylalanine or tryptophan. Fields, in order: D gene, V gene, J gene, clone size, CDR3 DNA, CDR3 protein. D genes are given only for firm matches. Clone size is not always given. Where it is, it says once, few, many or a class for expanded clones.

NA	TRBV11-3	TRBJ2-1	NA	TGTGCCAGCAGCCGCGGCAACTACAATGAGCAGTTCTTC	CASSRGNYNEQFF
NA	TRBV7-9	TRBJ1-5	once	TGTGCCAGCAGCCCGGGGGATGGTCCTAGCAATCAGCCCCAGCATTTT	CASSPGDGPSNQPQHF
TRBD2	TRBV28	TRBJ2-3	NA	TGTGCCAGCAGTACCGGCCTAGCGGGGGGCCAGGCAGATACGCAGTATTTT	CASSTGLAGGQADTQYF
TRBD2	TRBV10-2	TRBJ2-7	few	TGCGCCAGCAGTGACCCAGCGGGGTCTACCTACGAGCAGTACTTC	CASSDPAGSTYEQYF
NA	TRBV5-1	TRBJ1-2	once	TGCGCCAGCAGTCGCGGGGGAGCGGGTGATCCTTATGGCTACACCTTC	CASSRGGAGDPYGYTF
NA	TRBV5-1	TRBJ2-3	NA	TGCGCCAGCAGCTTGTTCTCAGGGATTGATAGAGATACGCAGTATTTT	CASSLFSGIDRDTQYF
TRBD1	TRBV7-6	TRBJ1-5	few	TGTGCCAGCAGCTCGGTCCCGGGACAGGGGTTGCAGCCCCAGCATTTT	CASSSVPGQGLQPQHF
NA	TRBV7-6	TRBJ2-2	NA	TGTGCCAGCAGCCTTGGGGGTCGTAGCGGGACAGCGAACACCGGGGAGCTGTTTTTT	CASSLGGRSGTANTGELFF
NA	TRBV28	TRBJ2-3	NA	TGTGCCAGCAGTTTAACAGGGTTTCGTCAGTATTTT	CASSLTGFRQYF
TRBD1	TRBV19	TRBJ2-2	NA	TGTGCCAGTGAGGACAGGGCCATGAACACCGGGGAGCTGTTTTTT	CASEDRAMNTGELFF
TRBD1	TRBV10-3	TRBJ1-1	NA	TGTGCCATCAGTGAGCCAGGGGGCGCGGGGGACACTGAAGCTTTCTTT	CAISEPGGAGDTEAFF
TRBD2	TRBV27	TRBJ2-1	NA	TGTGCCAGCAGCTCCTTTGTTTTAGCGGGGGGTCCCACTGACAATGAGCAGTTCTTC	CASSSFVLAGGPTDNEQFF
TRBD1	TRBV9	TRBJ1-4	NA	TGTGCCAGCAGCCCCCGACAGGGAGCAGGGGAAAAACTGTTTTTT	CASSPRQGAGEKLFF
NA	TRBV19	TRBJ2-6	NA	TGTGCCAGTAGAGATACAGGCCGCCTCAACGTCCTGACTTTC	CASRDTGRLNVLTF
NA	TRBV4-1	TRBJ1-2	once	TGCGCCAGCAGCCAAGGTCTCTCAGAAAACTATGGCTACACCTTC	CASSQGLSENYGYTF
TRBD1	TRBV24-1	TRBJ2-2	NA	TGTGCCACCCGGACAGGGGGTAACACCGGGGAGCTGTTTTTT	CATRTGGNTGELFF
NA	TRBV19	TRBJ1-1	NA	TGTGCCAGTAGCGGTAGTACGAACACTGAAGCTTTCTTT	CASSGSTNTEAFF
NA	TRBV12-3/TRBV12-4	TRBJ2-1	NA	TGTGCCAGCAGTTTACAGGGACAACGTGAGCAGTTCTTC	CASSLQGQREQFF
NA	TRBV5-5	TRBJ1-1	NA	TGTGCCAGCAGCTCTACGACAGTTACCAACACTGAAGCTTTCTTT	CASSSTTVTNTEAFF
NA	TRBV6-5	TRBJ2-1	NA	TGTGCCAGCCGACACCGAGGGGGTAGTCAGGAGCAGTTCTTC	CASRHRGGSQEQFF
NA	TRBV5-1	TRBJ2-7	NA	TGCGCCAGCGGCTTGATAATTTCGGGTGGCAGGACTTCTCCCTACGAGCAGTACTTC	CASGLIISGGRTSPYEQYF
NA	TRBV12-3/TRBV12-4	TRBJ1-6	NA	TGTGCCAGCAGTTCCCTCCAGAGGGCTTCCCACTTT	CASSSLQRASHF
NA	TRBV28	TRBJ1-2	NA	TGTGCCAGCAGTTTACATGGGCAACTAAGGGGCTATGGCTACACCTTC	CASSLHGQLRGYGYTF